Included here is one T cell receptor beta chain sequence, with context. Its target is unknown. The data derive from a study of cytomegalovirus exposure and HLA in healthy donors. Points from the study as a whole: In a later analysis, several top co-occurrence clusters appeared linked to parvovirus B19, influenza, CMV and Epstein-Barr virus. The likely explanation for a cluster of highly shared sequence variants was sequencing artifact.

The germline V gene has CDR1 SGHAT and CDR2 FQNNGV. CDR3 length equals 18 residues. V shed 0 bases and J 4 bases; nucleotides not matched to a gene: 11. It was with 60 Vbeta and 13 Jbeta primers that the PCR ran. The protocol was immunoSEQ multiplex PCR, while the TCRdb copy is restricted to in-frame clones and leaves out a portion. The sample yields roughly 180,000 clones, approximately 80% seen once. The sequencing sample was made of PBMCs. The chain carries TRBV11-2 and TRBJ1-2; 10 positions agree with TRBD1. The source is a man between 18 and 35 years old in good health and CMV-seronegative. CDR3 DNA sequence: TGTGCCAGCAGCTTAGATCAATGGGGGACAGGGGCTATCTATGGCTACACCTTC. It yields the protein CASSLDQWGTGAIYGYTF.